This T cell receptor beta chain was sequenced for a study of a mutant IDH1 vaccine in newly diagnosed glioma. Study as a whole: Patients in the study were vaccinated eight times, receiving shots in weeks 1, 3, 5, 7, 11, 15, 19 and 23.

Time point defined: week 23, last vaccination. Doses comprised 300 ug of mutant IDH1 20-mer peptide each, plus topical imiquimod. The CDR3 runs to 15 residues. V was cut by 4 bases and J by 5 bases, with 17 bases left in between. The germline V gene encodes CDR1 SGHTA and CDR2 FQGNSA. Sequenced by immunoSEQ multiplex PCR; TCRdb stores in-frame clones only, minus some. The sample lists roughly 60,000 clones; 80% were seen once. A word on this clone: The antigen remains undetermined.

This TCR was sampled from a man between 40 and 49 years old with glioma. The rearrangement uses TRBV7-2 and TRBJ1-1; a possible D gene is TRBD1 (5 bases). The material sequenced was PBMCs, taken from a glioma patient whose treatment included an IDH1 peptide vaccine. The CDR3 protein is CASSSGIGVRTEAFF. Written as DNA, the CDR3 is TGTGCCAGCAGCTCAGGGATAGGGGTTCGGACTGAAGCTTTCTTT.